This T cell receptor beta chain came from a study of beta chain features in type 1 diabetes. In its sample, this clone was seen a few times. The whole isolated RNA underwent reverse transcription, so sequencing captured expressed TCRB transcripts. The protocol was immunoSEQ multiplex PCR, while the TCRdb copy is restricted to in-frame clones and leaves out a portion. This sample yields hundreds of thousands of clones, of which around 28% are seen a single time; around 0.065% belongs to the top ten. Sequencing was carried out using naive CD4+ T cells from blood. The receptor was isolated from a man aged 18 to 29 in good health.

DNA for the CDR3: TGTGCCTGGAGCCCGGGACGAATCTACGAGCAGTACTTC. It yields the protein CAWSPGRIYEQYF. The rearrangement links TRBV30 to TRBJ2-7, with D perhaps matching TRBD1 or TRBD2 (5 bases each). Germline V lookup: CDR1 GTSNPN, CDR2 SVGIG (reference sequence). V was pared by 3 bases and J by 3 bases, with 12 bases between. The CDR3 runs 13 residues.